This T cell receptor (beta chain) was captured in a study of blood T cells in healthy people across ages. Regarding the study as a whole: Without sorted subsets, naive and antigen-experienced compartments could not be conclusively compared.

Only one count was recorded for this clonotype. Antigen: not known. V was trimmed by 4 bases and J by 3 bases, leaving 13 bases between them. Per germline, CDR1 DFQATT and CDR2 SNEGSKA (reference sequence). CDR3 length equals 13 residues. PCR was performed a second time for about 6 to 12 cycles using a sample-barcoded 5' primer and a J-beta primer mix. In TCRdb, the 5' RACE reads were re-called with MiXCR into one record per CDR3 protein. The profile shows fewer than 2 million distinct CDR3 sequences, roughly two fifths of them singletons. The TCR originated in a human donor in good health. The chain uses TRBV20-1 and TRBJ2-7; D possibly corresponds to TRBD2 (6 bases). Sequenced input: blood. This CDR3 reads CSATRGTRYEQYF. The CDR3 nucleotides read TGCAGTGCTACCCGGGGGACTCGCTACGAGCAGTACTTC.